The clone carrying this T cell receptor (beta chain) was counted once. Its cognate antigen is unknown. These data belong to a study of shared clonotypes between healthy human individuals. Study results and limitations: Despite large depth, rarefaction showed incomplete sorted-subset sequencing.

Trimming left V 7 bases short and J 4 bases short, with 10 bases between. From germline, CDR1 is DFQATT and CDR2 SNEGSKA (reference sequence). The CDR3 has 11 amino acids. Replicate sorted-subset PCRs were loaded with roughly 200 ng DNA, roughly 33,000 T cell genomes. TCRdb's table, derived via immunoSEQ multiplex PCR, lists solely in-frame clones and lacks some. The table lists about 2.4 million clones, over 85% of them singletons. The receptor was isolated from a man younger than 35 in good health. Some clones in this sample may be carry-over from other donors' samples. This rearrangement joins TRBV20-1 to TRBJ1-2, with D possibly being TRBD1 (6 bases). The sequenced material came from naive CD4+ T cells from PBMCs. Regarding subset: CD45RA+ positively selected. The CDR3 DNA reads TGCAGTGGGGGGGGCACCTATGGCTACACCTTC. Translated, it gives CSGGGTYGYTF.